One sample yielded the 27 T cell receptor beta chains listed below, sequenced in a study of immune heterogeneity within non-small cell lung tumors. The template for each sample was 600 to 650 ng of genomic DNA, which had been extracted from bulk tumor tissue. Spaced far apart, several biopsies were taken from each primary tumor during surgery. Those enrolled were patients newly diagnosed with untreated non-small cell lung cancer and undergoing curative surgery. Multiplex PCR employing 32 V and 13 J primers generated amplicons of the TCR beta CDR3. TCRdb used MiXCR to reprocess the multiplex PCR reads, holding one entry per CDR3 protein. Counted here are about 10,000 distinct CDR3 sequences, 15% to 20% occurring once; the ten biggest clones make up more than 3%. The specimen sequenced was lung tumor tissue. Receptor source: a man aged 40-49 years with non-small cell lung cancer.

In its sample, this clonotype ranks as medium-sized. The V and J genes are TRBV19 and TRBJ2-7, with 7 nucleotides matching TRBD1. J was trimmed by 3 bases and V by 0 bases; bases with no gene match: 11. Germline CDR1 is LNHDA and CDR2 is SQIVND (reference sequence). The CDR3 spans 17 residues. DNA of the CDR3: TGTGCCAGTAGTATAGAACACGGACAGGTCGCCGGCTACGAGCAGTACTTC. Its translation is CASSIEHGQVAGYEQYF.

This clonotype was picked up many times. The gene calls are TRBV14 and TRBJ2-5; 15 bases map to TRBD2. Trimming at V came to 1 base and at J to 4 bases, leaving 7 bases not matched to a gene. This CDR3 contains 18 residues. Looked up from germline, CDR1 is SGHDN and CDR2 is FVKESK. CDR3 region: CASSQAGTSGRQRETQYF. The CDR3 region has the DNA TGTGCCAGCAGCCAAGCCGGGACTAGCGGGAGGCAGAGAGAGACCCAGTACTTC.

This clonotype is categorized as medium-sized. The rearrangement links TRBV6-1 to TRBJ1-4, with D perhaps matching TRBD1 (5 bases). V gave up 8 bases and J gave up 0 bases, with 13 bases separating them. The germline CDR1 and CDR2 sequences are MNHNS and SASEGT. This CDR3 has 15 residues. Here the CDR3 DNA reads TGTGCCAGCCTCTCAGGGAGTACAACTAATGAAAAACTGTTTTTT. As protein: CASLSGSTTNEKLFF.

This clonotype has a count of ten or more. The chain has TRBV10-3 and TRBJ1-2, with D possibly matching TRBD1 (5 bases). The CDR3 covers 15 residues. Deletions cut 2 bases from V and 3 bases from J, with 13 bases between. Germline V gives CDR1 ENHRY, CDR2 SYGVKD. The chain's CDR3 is CAISEMRGYDYGYTF. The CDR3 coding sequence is TGTGCCATCAGTGAGATGAGGGGTTATGACTATGGCTACACCTTC.

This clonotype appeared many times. The chain's CDR3 is CASSSRGLISYNEQFF. CDR3 DNA sequence: TGTGCCAGCAGCTCCCGGGGACTGATCTCCTACAATGAGCAGTTCTTC. The J gene is TRBJ2-1, the V gene TRBV7-9, with D tentatively TRBD2 (6 bases). The V gene lost 4 bases and the J gene lost 0 bases, with 13 bases spanning the gap. The CDR3 is made up of 16 amino acids. Germline V gives CDR1 SEHNR, CDR2 FQNEAQ (reference sequence). Variable domain in full (rest from reference TRBV7-9 and TRBJ2-1): DTGVSQNPRHKITKRGQNVTFRCDPISEHNRLYWYRQTLGQGPEFLTYFQNEAQLEKSRLLSDRFSAERPKGSFSTLEIQRTEQGDSAMYLCASSSRGLISYNEQFFGPGTRLTVL.

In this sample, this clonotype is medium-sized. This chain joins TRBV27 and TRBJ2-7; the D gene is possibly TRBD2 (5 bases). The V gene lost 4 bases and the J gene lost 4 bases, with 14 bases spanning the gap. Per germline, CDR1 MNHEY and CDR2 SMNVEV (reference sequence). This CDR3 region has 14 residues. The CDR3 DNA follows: TGTGCCAGCAGTTCTCGGAGGTATGGTTACGAGCAGTACTTC. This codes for CASSSRRYGYEQYF.

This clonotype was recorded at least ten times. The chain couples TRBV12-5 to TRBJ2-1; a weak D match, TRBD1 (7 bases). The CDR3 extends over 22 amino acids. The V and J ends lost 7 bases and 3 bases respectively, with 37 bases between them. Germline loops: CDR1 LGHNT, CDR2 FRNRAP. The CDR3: CASAAPVRYRGPGSPIYNEQFF. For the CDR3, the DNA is TGTGCTAGTGCCGCCCCCGTGCGATACAGGGGACCCGGGAGCCCGATCTACAATGAGCAGTTCTTC.

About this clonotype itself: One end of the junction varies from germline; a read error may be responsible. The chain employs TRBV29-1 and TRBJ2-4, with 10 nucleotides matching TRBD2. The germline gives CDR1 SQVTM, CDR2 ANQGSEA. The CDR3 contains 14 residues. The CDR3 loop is CSVGQREGDKGKFF. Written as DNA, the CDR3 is TGCAGCGTTGGACAGCGGGAGGGTGACAAAGGGAAATTCTTC.

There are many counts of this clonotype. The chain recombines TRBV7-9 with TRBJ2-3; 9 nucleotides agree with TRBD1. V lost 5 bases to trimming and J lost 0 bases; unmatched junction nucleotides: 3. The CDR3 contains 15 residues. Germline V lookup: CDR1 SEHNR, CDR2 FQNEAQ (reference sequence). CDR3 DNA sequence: TGTGCCAGCAGCGCCGGGACAGGGAGCACAGATACGCAGTATTTT. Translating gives CASSAGTGSTDTQYF.

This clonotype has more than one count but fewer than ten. CDR3 sequence reads: CASSLSSTMNTEAFF. CDR3 nucleotides: TGTGCCAGCAGCTTATCCAGCACAATGAACACTGAAGCTTTCTTT. The chain recombines TRBV7-8 with TRBJ1-1, with no clear D. Germline CDR1 reads SGHVS; CDR2 reads FQNEAQ. The length of the CDR3 is 15 residues. Trimming took off 2 bases at V and 0 bases at J, with 10 bases between the two ends.

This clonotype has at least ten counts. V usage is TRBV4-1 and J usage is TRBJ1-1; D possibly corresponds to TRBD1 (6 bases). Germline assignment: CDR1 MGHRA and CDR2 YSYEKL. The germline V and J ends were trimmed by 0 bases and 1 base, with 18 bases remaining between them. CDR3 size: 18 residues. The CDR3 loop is CASSQEVVTGRGNTEAFF. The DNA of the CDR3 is TGCGCCAGCAGCCAAGAGGTTGTGACAGGAAGGGGGAACACTGAAGCTTTCTTT.

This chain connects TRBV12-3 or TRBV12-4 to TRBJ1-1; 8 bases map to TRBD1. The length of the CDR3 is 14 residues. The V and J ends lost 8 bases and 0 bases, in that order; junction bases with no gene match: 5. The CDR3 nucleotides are TGTGCCAGCGGGACAGGTACTTTGAACACTGAAGCTTTCTTT. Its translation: CASGTGTLNTEAFF.

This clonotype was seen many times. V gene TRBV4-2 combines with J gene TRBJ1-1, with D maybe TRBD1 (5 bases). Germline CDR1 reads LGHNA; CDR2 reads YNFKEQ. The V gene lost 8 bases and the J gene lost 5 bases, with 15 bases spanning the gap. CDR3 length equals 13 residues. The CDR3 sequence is CASAIGGRTEAFF. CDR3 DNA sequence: TGTGCCAGCGCGATCGGGGGAAGGACTGAAGCTTTCTTT.

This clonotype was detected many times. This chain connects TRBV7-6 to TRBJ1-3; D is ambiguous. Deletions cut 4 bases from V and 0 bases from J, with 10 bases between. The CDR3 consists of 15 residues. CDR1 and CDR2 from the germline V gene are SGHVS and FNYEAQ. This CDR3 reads CASSSDHYSGNTIYF. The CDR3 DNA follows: TGTGCCAGCAGCTCCGACCACTACTCTGGAAACACCATATATTTT.

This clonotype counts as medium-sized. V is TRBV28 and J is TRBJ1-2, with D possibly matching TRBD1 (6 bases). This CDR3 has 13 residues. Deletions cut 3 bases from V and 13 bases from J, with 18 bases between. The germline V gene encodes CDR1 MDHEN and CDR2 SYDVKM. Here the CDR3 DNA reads TGTGCCAGCAGTTTGACAGGCGGGATAGGGGCCACCTTC. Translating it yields CASSLTGGIGATF.

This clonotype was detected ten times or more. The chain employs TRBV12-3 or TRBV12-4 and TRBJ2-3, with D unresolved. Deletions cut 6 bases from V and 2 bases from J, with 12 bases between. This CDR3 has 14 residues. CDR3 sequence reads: CASSHTANTDTQYF. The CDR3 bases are TGTGCCAGCAGCCATACCGCCAACACAGATACGCAGTATTTT.

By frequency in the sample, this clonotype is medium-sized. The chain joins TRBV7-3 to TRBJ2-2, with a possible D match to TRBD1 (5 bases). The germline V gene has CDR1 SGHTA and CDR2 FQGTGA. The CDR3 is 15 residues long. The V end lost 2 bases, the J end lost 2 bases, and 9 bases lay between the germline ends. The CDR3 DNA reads TGTGCCAGCAGCTTAGACGGACAAAACACCGGGGAGCTGTTTTTT. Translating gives CASSLDGQNTGELFF.

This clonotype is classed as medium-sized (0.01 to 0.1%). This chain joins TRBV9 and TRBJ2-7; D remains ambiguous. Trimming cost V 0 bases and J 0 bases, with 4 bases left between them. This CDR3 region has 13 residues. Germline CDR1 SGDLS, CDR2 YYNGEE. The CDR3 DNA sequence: TGTGCCAGCAGCGTAGACAGCTCCTACGAGCAGTACTTC. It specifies CASSVDSSYEQYF.

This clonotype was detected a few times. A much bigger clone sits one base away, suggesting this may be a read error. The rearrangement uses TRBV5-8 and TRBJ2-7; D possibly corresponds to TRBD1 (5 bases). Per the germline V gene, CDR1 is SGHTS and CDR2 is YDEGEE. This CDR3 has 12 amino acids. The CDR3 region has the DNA TGTTCCAGCAGCTTCGTCATGGGGCCCCAGTACTTC. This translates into CSSSFVMGPQYF.

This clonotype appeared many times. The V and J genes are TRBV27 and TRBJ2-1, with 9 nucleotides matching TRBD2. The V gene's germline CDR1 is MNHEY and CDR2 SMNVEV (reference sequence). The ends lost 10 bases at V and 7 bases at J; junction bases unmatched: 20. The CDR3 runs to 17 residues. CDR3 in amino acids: CANCGLAGGSIWNEQFF. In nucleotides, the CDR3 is TGTGCCAACTGCGGGCTGGCGGGAGGGTCGATCTGGAATGAGCAGTTCTTC.

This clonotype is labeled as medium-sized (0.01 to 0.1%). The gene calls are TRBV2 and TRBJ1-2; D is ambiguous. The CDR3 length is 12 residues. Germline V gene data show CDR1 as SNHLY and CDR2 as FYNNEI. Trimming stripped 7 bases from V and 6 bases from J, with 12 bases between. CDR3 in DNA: TGTGCCAGCATCCATCGGGAGAATGGCTACACCTTC. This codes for CASIHRENGYTF.

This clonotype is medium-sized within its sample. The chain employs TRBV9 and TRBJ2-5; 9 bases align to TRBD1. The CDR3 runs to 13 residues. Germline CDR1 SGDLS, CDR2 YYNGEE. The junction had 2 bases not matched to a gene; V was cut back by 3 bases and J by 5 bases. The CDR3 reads CASSDRGPETQYF. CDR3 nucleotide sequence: TGTGCCAGCAGCGACAGGGGGCCCGAGACCCAGTACTTC.

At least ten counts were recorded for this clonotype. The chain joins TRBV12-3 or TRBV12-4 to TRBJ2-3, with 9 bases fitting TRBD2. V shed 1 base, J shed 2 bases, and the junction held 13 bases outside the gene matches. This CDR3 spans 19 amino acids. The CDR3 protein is CASSLVRRVAGESTDTQYF. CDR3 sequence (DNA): TGTGCCAGCAGTTTAGTGAGAAGGGTAGCGGGGGAATCCACAGATACGCAGTATTTT.

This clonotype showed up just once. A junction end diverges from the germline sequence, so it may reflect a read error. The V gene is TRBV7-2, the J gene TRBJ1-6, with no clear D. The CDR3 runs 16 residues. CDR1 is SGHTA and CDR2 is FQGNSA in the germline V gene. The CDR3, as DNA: TGTGCCAGCAGCTTAATAAGGTCCCACGATGGTTCACCCCCCCACTTT. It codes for CASSLIRSHDGSPPHF.

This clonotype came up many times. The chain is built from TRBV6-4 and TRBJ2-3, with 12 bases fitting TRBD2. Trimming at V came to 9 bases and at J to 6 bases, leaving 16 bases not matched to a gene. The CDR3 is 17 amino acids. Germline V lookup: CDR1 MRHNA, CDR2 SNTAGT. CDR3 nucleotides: TGTGCCAGGGTGTACCGACCTAGCGGGAGGGCCGGGGATACGCAGTATTTT. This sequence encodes CARVYRPSGRAGDTQYF.

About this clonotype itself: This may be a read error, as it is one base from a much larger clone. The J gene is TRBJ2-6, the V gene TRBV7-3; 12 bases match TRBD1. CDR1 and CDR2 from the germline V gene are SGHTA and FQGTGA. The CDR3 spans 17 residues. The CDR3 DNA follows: TGTGCCAGCAGCTCTTGGGACAGGGGGCTAGGGGTCAACGTCCTGACTTTC. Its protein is CASSSWDRGLGVNVLTF. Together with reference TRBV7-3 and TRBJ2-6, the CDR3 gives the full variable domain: GAGVSQTPSNKVTEKGKYVELRCDPISGHTALYWYRQSLGQGPEFLIYFQGTGAADDSGLPNDRFFAVRPEGSVSTLKIQRTERGDSAVYLCASSSWDRGLGVNVLTFGAGSRLTVL.

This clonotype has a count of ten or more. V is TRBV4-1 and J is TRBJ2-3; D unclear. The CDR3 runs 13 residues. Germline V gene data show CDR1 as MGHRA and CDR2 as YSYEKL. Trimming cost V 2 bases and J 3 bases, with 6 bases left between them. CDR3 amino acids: CASSQTVTDTQYF. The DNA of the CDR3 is TGCGCCAGCAGCCAAACAGTAACAGATACGCAGTATTTT.